This T cell receptor (beta chain) emerged from a study of blood T cell repertoires in COVID-19. Across the study: From T cells, B-cell-depleted T cells, or PBMCs came the material, which was cDNA or gDNA.

The table came from immunoSEQ multiplex PCR; TCRdb's copy has only in-frame clones and leaves some out. Seen here are about 140,000 clones, 80% to 85% observed once, and the top ten hold about 7.5%. Germline loops: CDR1 KGHSH, CDR2 LQKENI. Trimming removed 0 bases at V and 0 bases at J, with 13 bases between. This CDR3 is built from 17 residues. This TCR was sampled from a human donor in a cohort sampled during active COVID-19. Sequencing input: peripheral blood. The chain combines TRBV18 with TRBJ2-3; no clear D. CDR3 protein: CASSPPKVAFSTDTQYF. The CDR3 DNA reads TGTGCCAGCTCACCACCGAAGGTAGCATTTAGCACAGATACGCAGTATTTT.